These T cell receptor beta chains were read from a single sample in a study of cytomegalovirus exposure and HLA in healthy donors. Some clones are missing from TCRdb's copy, which holds only in-frame ones; the method was immunoSEQ multiplex PCR. Seen here are about 110,000 clones, approximately 83% observed once, and the top ten hold 1.5% to 2%. The specimen was PBMCs. The receptor source for this set is a man aged 40-49 years in good health and CMV-seronegative. Each CDR3 is given with its conserved first and last residue. D genes are given only for firm matches. Rows give clone size only sometimes, using once, few, many, or a class for an expanded clone.

j_gene: TRBJ2-3; d_gene: TRBD2; abundance: .; v_gene: TRBV19; CDR3aa: CASSVNSGATDTQYF; CDR3nt: TGTGCCAGTAGTGTAAATAGCGGGGCCACAGATACGCAGTATTTT
j_gene: TRBJ1-5; d_gene: .; abundance: .; v_gene: TRBV5-6; CDR3aa: CASSQQFYNQPQHF; CDR3nt: TGTGCCAGCAGCCAACAGTTTTACAATCAGCCCCAGCATTTT
j_gene: TRBJ1-4; d_gene: .; abundance: .; v_gene: TRBV6-1; CDR3aa: CASSVTLNEKLFF; CDR3nt: TGTGCCAGCAGTGTCACTCTTAACGAAAAACTGTTTTTT
j_gene: TRBJ1-1; d_gene: TRBD1; abundance: .; v_gene: TRBV19; CDR3aa: CASSDRERAEAFF; CDR3nt: TGTGCCAGTAGCGACAGGGAGAGGGCTGAAGCTTTCTTT
j_gene: TRBJ1-2; d_gene: .; abundance: .; v_gene: TRBV19; CDR3aa: CASSRQIGSYGYTF; CDR3nt: TGTGCCAGTAGCCGACAGATCGGTAGCTATGGCTACACCTTC
j_gene: TRBJ1-2; d_gene: TRBD1; abundance: .; v_gene: TRBV5-1; CDR3aa: CASSSTGGDYGYTF; CDR3nt: TGCGCCAGCAGCTCGACAGGGGGCGACTATGGCTACACCTTC
j_gene: TRBJ1-1; d_gene: .; abundance: .; v_gene: TRBV9; CDR3aa: CASSPAGTSEAFF; CDR3nt: TGTGCCAGCAGCCCTGCCGGGACATCTGAAGCTTTCTTT
j_gene: TRBJ1-1; d_gene: .; abundance: .; v_gene: TRBV5-4; CDR3aa: CASSLDRNTEAFF; CDR3nt: TGTGCCAGCAGCCTCGACAGGAACACTGAAGCTTTCTTT
j_gene: TRBJ2-7; d_gene: .; abundance: .; v_gene: TRBV28; CDR3aa: CASSILKGQHYEQYF; CDR3nt: TGTGCCAGCAGTATATTAAAGGGGCAGCACTACGAGCAGTACTTC
j_gene: TRBJ2-5; d_gene: .; abundance: .; v_gene: TRBV27; CDR3aa: CASSRTLKETQYF; CDR3nt: TGTGCCAGCAGCAGAACCCTTAAAGAGACCCAGTACTTC
j_gene: TRBJ1-6; d_gene: TRBD1; abundance: .; v_gene: TRBV4-2; CDR3aa: CASSHTRTGADSPLHF; CDR3nt: TGTGCCAGCAGCCACACCCGGACAGGGGCAGATTCACCCCTCCACTTT
j_gene: TRBJ2-7; d_gene: TRBD2; abundance: .; v_gene: TRBV6-5; CDR3aa: CASSSPPTSGGEQYF; CDR3nt: TGTGCCAGCAGCTCCCCTCCGACTAGCGGGGGGGAGCAGTACTTC
j_gene: TRBJ2-3; d_gene: TRBD2; abundance: .; v_gene: TRBV4-2; CDR3aa: CASSQELAGISTDTQYF; CDR3nt: TGTGCCAGCAGCCAAGAACTAGCGGGGATCAGCACAGATACGCAGTATTTT
j_gene: TRBJ1-1; d_gene: .; abundance: .; v_gene: TRBV5-1; CDR3aa: CASSRQGGNTEAFF; CDR3nt: TGCGCCAGCAGCCGCCAGGGCGGGAACACTGAAGCTTTCTTT
j_gene: TRBJ2-7; d_gene: .; abundance: .; v_gene: TRBV7-2; CDR3aa: CASSLKGGYEQYF; CDR3nt: TGTGCCAGCAGCTTAAAGGGAGGCTACGAGCAGTACTTC
j_gene: TRBJ2-3; d_gene: .; abundance: .; v_gene: TRBV19; CDR3aa: CASSIGGLDTQYF; CDR3nt: TGTGCCAGTAGTATAGGGGGACTCGACACGCAGTATTTT
j_gene: TRBJ1-1; d_gene: .; abundance: .; v_gene: TRBV5-1; CDR3aa: CASSRALRGNTEAFF; CDR3nt: TGCGCCAGCAGCCGAGCCCTGCGAGGGAACACTGAAGCTTTCTTT
j_gene: TRBJ1-1; d_gene: .; abundance: .; v_gene: TRBV5-4; CDR3aa: CASSIVNTEAFF; CDR3nt: TGTGCCAGCAGCATAGTGAACACTGAAGCTTTCTTT
j_gene: TRBJ1-3; d_gene: TRBD1; abundance: .; v_gene: TRBV28; CDR3aa: CASTLQGAGNTIYF; CDR3nt: TGTGCCAGCACCTTACAGGGGGCTGGAAACACCATATATTTT
j_gene: TRBJ2-5; d_gene: .; abundance: .; v_gene: TRBV19; CDR3aa: CASSINGETQYF; CDR3nt: TGTGCCAGTAGCATCAACGGAGAGACCCAGTACTTC
j_gene: TRBJ2-7; d_gene: .; abundance: .; v_gene: TRBV7-2; CDR3aa: CASSLSGDLGRGQYF; CDR3nt: TGTGCCAGCAGCTTATCAGGGGATCTGGGGAGGGGGCAGTACTTC
j_gene: TRBJ2-5; d_gene: .; abundance: .; v_gene: TRBV29-1; CDR3aa: CSVLRSQQETQYF; CDR3nt: TGCAGCGTTCTTAGATCACAGCAAGAGACCCAGTACTTC
j_gene: TRBJ2-2; d_gene: .; abundance: .; v_gene: TRBV5-6; CDR3aa: CASSLQDSTGELFF; CDR3nt: TGTGCCAGCAGCCTCCAGGACAGCACCGGGGAGCTGTTTTTT
j_gene: TRBJ2-5; d_gene: TRBD1; abundance: once; v_gene: TRBV28; CDR3aa: CASSLQGALETQYF; CDR3nt: TGTGCCAGCAGTTTACAGGGGGCGTTGGAGACCCAGTACTTC
j_gene: TRBJ2-3; d_gene: TRBD1; abundance: .; v_gene: TRBV4-1; CDR3aa: CASSLRQGADTQYF; CDR3nt: TGCGCCAGCAGCCTACGCCAGGGGGCAGATACGCAGTATTTT
j_gene: TRBJ2-7; d_gene: .; abundance: once; v_gene: TRBV11-2; CDR3aa: CASSLGQSLSSYEQYF; CDR3nt: TGTGCCAGCAGCTTAGGACAGTCCCTAAGCTCCTACGAGCAGTACTTC